This TCR beta chain appears in the sequencing data of a study of T cell responses to AZD1222 COVID-19 vaccine. Study summary: Pooled samples include second doses given at about 4 or 12 weeks.

Study-wide results and caveats: Sampling that yielded the repertoires occurred only after the peak T cell response. White British ancestry dominated among donors, who included more females, and clonal diversity was possibly underestimated. Baseline seropositives among AZD1222 recipients totaled only six or seven.

The CDR3 runs 14 residues. Germline values: CDR1 SGHRS, CDR2 YFSETQ. Trimming at V came to 4 bases and at J to 2 bases, leaving 5 bases not matched to a gene. This clone was picked up one time. Antigen specificity is unknown. This specimen includes other DNA sequences encoding the same CDR3. The method was immunoSEQ multiplex PCR; TCRdb's version includes in-frame clones alone and lacks a portion of them. The sample lists 80,000 to 95,000 clones; approximately 90% were seen once. This TCR came from an adult in good health. Here the sequenced sample was peripheral blood, taken on day 0 of AZD1222 vaccination. The genes are TRBV5-1 and TRBJ1-1, with 7 bases fitting TRBD1. The CDR3 DNA sequence: TGCGCCAGCAGCACCGGACAGGTTAACACTGAAGCTTTCTTT. It specifies CASSTGQVNTEAFF.